This entry lists 2 T cell receptor beta chains sequenced from one sample in a study of the immune and genomic landscape of osteosarcoma. Osteosarcoma specimens were post-treatment primary, local recurrence and metastasis tumors from poor-prognosis patients. The assay was immunoSEQ multiplex PCR, and TCRdb's table has in-frame clones only and misses some. The sample records 10,000 to 12,000 clones, approximately 71% being singletons. The sample taken for sequencing was osteosarcoma tumor tissue from the lung. Every receptor here comes from a human donor with osteosarcoma.

J is TRBJ1-5 and V is TRBV2; 9 bases are a match to TRBD1. CDR1 and CDR2 from the germline V gene are SNHLY and FYNNEI. V was pared by 6 bases and J by 0 bases, with 9 bases of the junction left unmatched. The CDR3 runs 17 residues. CDR3 loop: CASRAGTGIHSNQPQHF. CDR3 in DNA: TGTGCCAGCAGGGCCGGGACAGGGATACATAGCAATCAGCCCCAGCATTTT.

The chain joins TRBV28 to TRBJ1-2, with TRBD1 matching 10 bases. Losses at the gene ends were 10 bases for V and 5 bases for J; bases not matched to a gene: 4. The length of the CDR3 is 12 residues. Germline V gene data show CDR1 as MDHEN and CDR2 as SYDVKM. CDR3 sequence reads: CATGDRGYGYTF. The CDR3 DNA reads TGTGCCACCGGGGACAGGGGATATGGCTACACCTTC.